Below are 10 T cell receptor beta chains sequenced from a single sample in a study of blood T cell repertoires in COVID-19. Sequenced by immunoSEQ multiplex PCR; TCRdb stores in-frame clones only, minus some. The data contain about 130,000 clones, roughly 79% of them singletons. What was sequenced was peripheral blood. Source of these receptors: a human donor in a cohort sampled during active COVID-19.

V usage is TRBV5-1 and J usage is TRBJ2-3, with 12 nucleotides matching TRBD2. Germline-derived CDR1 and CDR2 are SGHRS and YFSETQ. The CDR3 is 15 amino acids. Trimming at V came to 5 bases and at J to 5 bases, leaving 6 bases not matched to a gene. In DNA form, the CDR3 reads TGCGCCAGCAGACTTGGACTAGCGGGGAGAGATACGCAGTATTTT. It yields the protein CASRLGLAGRDTQYF.

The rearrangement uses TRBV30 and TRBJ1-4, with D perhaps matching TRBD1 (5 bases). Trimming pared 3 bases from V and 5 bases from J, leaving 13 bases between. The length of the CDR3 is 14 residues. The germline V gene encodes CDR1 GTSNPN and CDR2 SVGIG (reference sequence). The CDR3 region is CAWSKQALNEKLFF. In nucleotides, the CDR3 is TGTGCCTGGAGCAAACAGGCATTGAATGAAAAACTGTTTTTT.

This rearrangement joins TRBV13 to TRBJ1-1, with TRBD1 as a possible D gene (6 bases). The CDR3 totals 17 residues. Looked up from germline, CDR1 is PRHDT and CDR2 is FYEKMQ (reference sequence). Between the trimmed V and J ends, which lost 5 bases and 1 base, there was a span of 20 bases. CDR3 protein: CASSDPRGGRKNTEAFF. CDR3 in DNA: TGTGCCAGCAGCGACCCTCGGGGGGGCAGAAAGAACACTGAAGCTTTCTTT. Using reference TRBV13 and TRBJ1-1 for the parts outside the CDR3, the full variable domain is AAGVIQSPRHLIKEKRETATLKCYPIPRHDTVYWYQQGPGQDPQFLISFYEKMQSDKGSIPDRFSAQQFSDYHSELNMSSLELGDSALYFCASSDPRGGRKNTEAFFGQGTRLTVV.

The CDR3 DNA follows: TGTGCCAGCAGTTCAGGGGGGCTGGGGACTGAAGCTTTCTTT. Protein product: CASSSGGLGTEAFF. This chain uses TRBV28 with TRBJ1-1; the match to TRBD1 covers 7 bases. The V segment lost 4 bases and the J segment 5 bases; nucleotides outside the gene matches: 7. The CDR3 covers 14 residues. Germline V gene data show CDR1 as MDHEN and CDR2 as SYDVKM.

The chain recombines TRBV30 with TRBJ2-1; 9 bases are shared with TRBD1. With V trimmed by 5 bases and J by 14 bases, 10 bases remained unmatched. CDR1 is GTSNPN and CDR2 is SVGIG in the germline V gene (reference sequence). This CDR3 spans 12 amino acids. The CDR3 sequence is CAWLEWTGEKFF. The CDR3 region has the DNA TGTGCCTGGCTAGAATGGACAGGGGAAAAGTTCTTC.

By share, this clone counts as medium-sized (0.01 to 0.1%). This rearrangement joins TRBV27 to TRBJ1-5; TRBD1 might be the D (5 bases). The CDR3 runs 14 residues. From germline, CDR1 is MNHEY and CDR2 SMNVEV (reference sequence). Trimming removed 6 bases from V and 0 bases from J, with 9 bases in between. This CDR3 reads CASSRTHSNQPQHF. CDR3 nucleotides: TGTGCCAGCAGCCGGACACATAGCAATCAGCCCCAGCATTTT.

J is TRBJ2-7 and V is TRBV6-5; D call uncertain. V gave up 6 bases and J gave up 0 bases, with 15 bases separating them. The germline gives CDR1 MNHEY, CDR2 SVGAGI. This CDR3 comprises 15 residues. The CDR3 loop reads CASSSVLYNSYEQYF. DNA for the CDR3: TGTGCCAGCAGCTCAGTCTTGTACAACTCCTACGAGCAGTACTTC.

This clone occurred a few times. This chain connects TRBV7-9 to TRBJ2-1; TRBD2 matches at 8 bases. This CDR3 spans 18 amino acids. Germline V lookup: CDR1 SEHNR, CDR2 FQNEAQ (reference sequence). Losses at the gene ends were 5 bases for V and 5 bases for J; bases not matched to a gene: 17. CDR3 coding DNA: TGTGCCAGCAGCCCGTACGGGGGGGCATCTAGGACGAACAATGAGCAGTTCTTC. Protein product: CASSPYGGASRTNNEQFF.

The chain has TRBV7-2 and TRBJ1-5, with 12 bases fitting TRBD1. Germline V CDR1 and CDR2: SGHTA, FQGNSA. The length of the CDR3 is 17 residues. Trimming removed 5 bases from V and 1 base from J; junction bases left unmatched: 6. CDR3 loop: CASSNRDRGLSNQPQHF. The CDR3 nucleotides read TGTGCCAGCAGCAACCGGGACAGGGGGCTAAGCAATCAGCCCCAGCATTTT.

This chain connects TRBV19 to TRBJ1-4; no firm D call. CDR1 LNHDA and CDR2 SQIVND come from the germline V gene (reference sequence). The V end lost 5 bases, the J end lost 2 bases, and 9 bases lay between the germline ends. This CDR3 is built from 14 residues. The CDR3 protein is CASSRQATNEKLFF. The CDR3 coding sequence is TGTGCCAGTAGTCGTCAGGCTACTAATGAAAAACTGTTTTTT. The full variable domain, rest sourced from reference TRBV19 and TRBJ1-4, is DGGITQSPKYLFRKEGQNVTLSCEQNLNHDAMYWYRQDPGQGLRLIYYSQIVNDFQKGDIAEGYSVSREKKESFPLTVTSAQKNPTAFYLCASSRQATNEKLFFGSGTQLSVL.